The text below deals with one T cell receptor beta chain. Across eight separate reactions for each sample, cDNA was made. No DNA is given; TCRdb re-called the 5' RACE reads and lists each CDR3 protein once. Its clone listing holds about 170,000 distinct CDR3 sequences. This sample is part of a study of monozygotic twins with inflammatory bowel disease. This CDR3 spans 19 amino acids. Germline V gene lookup returns CDR1 SGHDT and CDR2 YYEEEE. The authors drew 2.5 to 3 ml of blood from each donor. This rearrangement joins TRBV5-6 to TRBJ2-6. This clonotype was sampled from a human donor with ulcerative colitis or Crohn's disease, or a healthy co-twin of an affected twin (not recorded which). Material for sequencing was blood. CDR3 loop: CASSLIRIGLISGANVLTF.